Following are 5 T cell receptor beta chains from one sample sequenced in a study of shared clonotypes between healthy human individuals. Naive CD8 cells lacked CD45RO and underwent positive selection for CCR7, leaving out terminally differentiated effector memory CD45RA+ cells. The method was immunoSEQ multiplex PCR; TCRdb's version includes in-frame clones alone and lacks a portion of them. This sample has 2 million to 2.5 million clones, with roughly 94% found just once. The specimen was naive CD8+ T cells sorted from blood. The receptor source for this set is a man younger than 30 in good health.

This sequence joins TRBV27 and TRBJ2-1, with 11 bases identical to TRBD2. Trimming removed 1 base from V and 0 bases from J; junction bases left unmatched: 8. Looked up from germline, CDR1 is MNHEY and CDR2 is SMNVEV (reference sequence). The CDR3 sequence is 19 residues long. The CDR3 region has the DNA TGTGCCAGCAGTTTATTATTAATAGCGGGAGGGAGCTCCTACAATGAGCAGTTCTTC. Amino acid sequence: CASSLLLIAGGSSYNEQFF.

The chain has TRBV29-1 and TRBJ2-1; unclear D gene. This CDR3 comprises 14 residues. Germline CDR1 and CDR2: SQVTM and ANQGSEA. V was shortened by 0 bases and J by 3 bases, with 9 bases between the two germline ends. This CDR3 is CSVEDVGRYNEQFF. In DNA form, the CDR3 reads TGCAGCGTTGAAGATGTGGGCCGCTACAATGAGCAGTTCTTC.

V is TRBV7-6 and J is TRBJ2-3; D is uncertain. Germline V lookup: CDR1 SGHVS, CDR2 FNYEAQ. CDR3 length: 13 residues. The ends were cut back, 4 bases at V and 0 bases at J, with 5 bases in the middle. The DNA for the CDR3 is TGTGCCAGCAGCTCCTCTAGCACAGATACGCAGTATTTT. This gives the protein CASSSSSTDTQYF.

The rearrangement uses TRBV4-3 and TRBJ2-5; no definite D call. Per germline, CDR1 LGHNA and CDR2 YSLEER. This CDR3 spans 14 amino acids. V was clipped by 1 base and J by 1 base, with 7 bases between them. The CDR3 coding sequence is TGCGCCAGCAGCCAAGTCGGGTTCCAAGAGACCCAGTACTTC. It codes for CASSQVGFQETQYF.

This chain connects TRBV7-9 to TRBJ2-5; 13 nucleotides agree with TRBD2. The length of the CDR3 is 14 residues. J lost 5 bases, V lost 8 bases, and 5 bases had no gene match. The V gene's germline CDR1 is SEHNR and CDR2 FQNEAQ (reference sequence). The CDR3 spells CASEGLAGMETQYF. As DNA, the CDR3 is TGTGCCAGCGAGGGACTAGCGGGAATGGAGACCCAGTACTTC.